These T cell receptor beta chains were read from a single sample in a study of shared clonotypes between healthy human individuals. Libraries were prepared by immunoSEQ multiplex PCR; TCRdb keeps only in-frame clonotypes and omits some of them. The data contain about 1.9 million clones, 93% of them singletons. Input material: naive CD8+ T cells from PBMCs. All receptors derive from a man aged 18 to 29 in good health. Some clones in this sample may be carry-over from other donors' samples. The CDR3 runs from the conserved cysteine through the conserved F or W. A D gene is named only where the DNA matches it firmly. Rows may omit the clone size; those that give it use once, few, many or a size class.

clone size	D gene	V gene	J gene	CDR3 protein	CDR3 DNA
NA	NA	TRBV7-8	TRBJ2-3	CASSRGGTDTQYF	TGTGCCAGCAGCCGCGGGGGCACAGATACGCAGTATTTT
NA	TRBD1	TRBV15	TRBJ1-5	CATSISGGGNQPQHF	TGTGCCACCAGCATCTCAGGGGGCGGCAATCAGCCCCAGCATTTT
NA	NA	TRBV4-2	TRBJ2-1	CASSKEESSYNEQFF	TGTGCCAGCAGCAAAGAGGAGAGCTCCTACAATGAGCAGTTCTTC
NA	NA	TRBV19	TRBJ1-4	CASSTAVATNEKLFF	TGTGCCAGTAGTACAGCCGTTGCAACTAATGAAAAACTGTTTTTT
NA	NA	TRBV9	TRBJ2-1	CASSVAAGRGNEQFF	TGTGCCAGCAGCGTAGCCGCGGGAAGAGGGAATGAGCAGTTCTTC
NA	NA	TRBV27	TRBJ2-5	CASSLGAQQETQYF	TGTGCCAGCAGTTTAGGGGCACAGCAAGAGACCCAGTACTTC
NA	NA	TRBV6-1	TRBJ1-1	CASSDPWEPGNTEAFF	TGTGCCAGCAGTGACCCCTGGGAACCAGGGAACACTGAAGCTTTCTTT
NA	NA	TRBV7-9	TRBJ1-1	CASSLGRGMNTEAFF	TGTGCCAGCAGCTTAGGGCGGGGGATGAACACTGAAGCTTTCTTT
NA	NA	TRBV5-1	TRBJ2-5	CASSSRLGGAETQYF	TGCGCCAGCAGCTCCCGCTTGGGGGGTGCTGAGACCCAGTACTTC
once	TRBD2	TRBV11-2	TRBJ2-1	CASSLDSWREDLNEQFF	TGTGCCAGCAGCTTAGATTCCTGGCGGGAGGACCTCAATGAGCAGTTCTTC
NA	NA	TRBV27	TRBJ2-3	CASSLSGVAHTQYF	TGTGCCAGCAGTTTGTCGGGGGTGGCTCATACGCAGTATTTT
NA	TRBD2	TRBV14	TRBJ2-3	CASSPWTSGETDTQYF	TGTGCCAGCAGCCCTTGGACTAGCGGGGAGACAGATACGCAGTATTTT
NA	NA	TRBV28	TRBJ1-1	CASSLAGSTEAFF	TGTGCCAGCAGTCTAGCGGGGAGCACTGAAGCTTTCTTT
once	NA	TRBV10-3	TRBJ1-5	CAISVSGDYSNQPQHF	TGTGCCATCAGTGTGTCCGGAGATTATAGCAATCAGCCCCAGCATTTT
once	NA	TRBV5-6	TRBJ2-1	CASSVGGGGSYNEQFF	TGTGCCAGCAGTGTAGGTGGCGGAGGCTCCTACAATGAGCAGTTCTTC
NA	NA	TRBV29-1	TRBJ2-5	CSVVDEETQYF	TGCAGCGTTGTGGACGAGGAGACCCAGTACTTC
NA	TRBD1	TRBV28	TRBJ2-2	CASSPTGQGNTGELFF	TGTGCCAGCAGTCCAACGGGACAGGGGAACACCGGGGAGCTGTTTTTT
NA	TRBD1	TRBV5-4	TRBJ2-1	CASSPGQVWNEQFF	TGTGCCAGCAGCCCGGGACAGGTATGGAATGAGCAGTTCTTC
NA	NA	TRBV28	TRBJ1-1	CASSLWGGNTEAFF	TGTGCCAGCAGTTTATGGGGGGGGAACACTGAAGCTTTCTTT
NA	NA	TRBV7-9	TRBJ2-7	CASSLKGHTYEQYF	TGTGCCAGCAGCTTAAAGGGGCATACCTACGAGCAGTACTTC
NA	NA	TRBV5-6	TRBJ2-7	CASRYRSYEQYF	TGTGCCAGCAGATACAGATCCTACGAGCAGTACTTC
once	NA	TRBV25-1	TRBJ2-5	CASSALYGRLKKETQYF	TGTGCCAGCAGTGCACTTTACGGGCGCTTGAAGAAAGAGACCCAGTACTTC
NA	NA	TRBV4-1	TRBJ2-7	CASSQDLSVGLYEQYF	TGCGCCAGCAGCCAAGATTTGAGTGTGGGTCTTTACGAGCAGTACTTC
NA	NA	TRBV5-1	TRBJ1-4	CASSLVSGVNEKLFF	TGCGCCAGCAGCTTGGTCTCAGGGGTTAATGAAAAACTGTTTTTT
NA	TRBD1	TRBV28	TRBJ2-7	CASSPGGREGEQYF	TGTGCCAGCAGTCCAGGGGGCAGGGAAGGCGAGCAGTACTTC
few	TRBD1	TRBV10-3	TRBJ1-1	CAISESTGTEAFF	TGTGCCATCAGTGAGTCGACAGGGACTGAAGCTTTCTTT
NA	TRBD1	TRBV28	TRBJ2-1	CASSLAPGQGENEQFF	TGTGCCAGCAGTTTGGCCCCGGGACAGGGGGAAAATGAGCAGTTCTTC
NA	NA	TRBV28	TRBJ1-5	CASSLWAVQNQPQHF	TGTGCCAGCAGTTTATGGGCAGTACAAAATCAGCCCCAGCATTTT
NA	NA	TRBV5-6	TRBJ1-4	CASSFQNEKLFF	TGTGCCAGCAGCTTTCAAAATGAAAAACTGTTTTTT
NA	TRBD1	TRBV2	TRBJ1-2	CASTLPSGQGSLNYGYTF	TGTGCCAGCACCCTGCCCTCGGGACAGGGGTCTCTTAACTATGGCTACACCTTC
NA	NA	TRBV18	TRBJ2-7	CASSPAGSIYEQYF	TGTGCCAGCTCACCGGCAGGGAGCATCTACGAGCAGTACTTC
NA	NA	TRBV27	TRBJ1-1	CASSPRSGRHEAFF	TGTGCCAGCAGCCCCAGGTCGGGCAGACATGAAGCTTTCTTT
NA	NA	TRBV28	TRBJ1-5	CASSLIRGEGNQPQHF	TGTGCCAGCAGTTTAATTAGGGGGGAAGGGAATCAGCCCCAGCATTTT
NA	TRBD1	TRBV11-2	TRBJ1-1	CASSSWDRPRVTEAFF	TGTGCCAGCAGCTCTTGGGACAGGCCGCGGGTCACTGAAGCTTTCTTT
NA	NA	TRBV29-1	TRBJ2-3	CSVTGGQTDTQYF	TGCAGCGTCACTGGCGGCCAGACAGATACGCAGTATTTT
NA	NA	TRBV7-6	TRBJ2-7	CASSGRDALEQYF	TGTGCCAGCAGCGGACGGGACGCCTTGGAGCAGTACTTC
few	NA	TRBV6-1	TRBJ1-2	CASSEGVGTSWGYTF	TGTGCCAGCAGTGAAGGCGTGGGAACTTCGTGGGGCTACACCTTC
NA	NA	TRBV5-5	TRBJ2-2	CASSLTSKGTGELFF	TGTGCCAGCAGCTTGACGAGTAAGGGCACCGGGGAGCTGTTTTTT
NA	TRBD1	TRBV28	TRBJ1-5	CASSLRTGDQPQHF	TGTGCCAGCAGTTTGAGGACAGGCGACCAGCCCCAGCATTTT
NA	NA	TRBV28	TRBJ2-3	CASSLGLSEGSTDTQYF	TGTGCCAGCAGTTTAGGTCTATCGGAGGGTAGCACAGATACGCAGTATTTT
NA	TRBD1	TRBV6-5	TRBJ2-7	CASSWGTGGSIEQYF	TGTGCCAGCAGTTGGGGGACAGGGGGTTCAATCGAGCAGTACTTC
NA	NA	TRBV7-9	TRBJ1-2	CASSLGVSNYGYTF	TGTGCCAGCAGCTTAGGAGTCAGCAACTATGGCTACACCTTC
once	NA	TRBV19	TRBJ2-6	CASSPTSGPISGANVLTF	TGTGCCAGTAGTCCGACATCGGGACCGATCTCTGGGGCCAACGTCCTGACTTTC
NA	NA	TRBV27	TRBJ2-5	CASAPVRGKETQYF	TGTGCCAGCGCCCCAGTTAGGGGGAAAGAGACCCAGTACTTC
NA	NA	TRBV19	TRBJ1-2	CASSMSNNYGYTF	TGTGCCAGTAGTATGTCTAATAACTATGGCTACACCTTC
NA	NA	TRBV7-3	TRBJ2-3	CASRSPGSEGETDTQYF	TGTGCCAGCAGGAGCCCCGGGAGCGAGGGTGAGACAGATACGCAGTATTTT
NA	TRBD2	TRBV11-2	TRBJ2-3	CASSPGGRTMDTQYF	TGTGCCAGCAGCCCAGGCGGGAGGACCATGGATACGCAGTATTTT
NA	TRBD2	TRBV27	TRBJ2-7	CASRLLAGEDSYYEQYF	TGTGCCAGCAGGTTACTAGCGGGTGAGGATAGTTACTACGAGCAGTACTTC
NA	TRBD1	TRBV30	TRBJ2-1	CAWRERTGVDEQFF	TGTGCCTGGAGGGAACGGACAGGGGTCGATGAGCAGTTCTTC
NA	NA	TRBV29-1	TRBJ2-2	CSVGDRDTGELFF	TGCAGCGTTGGGGACCGCGACACCGGGGAGCTGTTTTTT